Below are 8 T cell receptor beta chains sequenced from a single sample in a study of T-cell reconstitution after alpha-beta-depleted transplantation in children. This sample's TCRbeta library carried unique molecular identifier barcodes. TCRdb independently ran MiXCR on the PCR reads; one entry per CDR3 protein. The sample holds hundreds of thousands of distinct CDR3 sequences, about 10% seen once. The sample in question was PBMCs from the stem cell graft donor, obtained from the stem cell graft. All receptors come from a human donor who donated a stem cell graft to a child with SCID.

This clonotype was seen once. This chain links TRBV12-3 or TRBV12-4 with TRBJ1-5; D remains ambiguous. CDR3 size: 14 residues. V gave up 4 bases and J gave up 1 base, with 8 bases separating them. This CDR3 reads CASSWTESNQPQHF. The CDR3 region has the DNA TGTGCCAGCAGTTGGACGGAGAGCAATCAGCCCCAGCATTTT.

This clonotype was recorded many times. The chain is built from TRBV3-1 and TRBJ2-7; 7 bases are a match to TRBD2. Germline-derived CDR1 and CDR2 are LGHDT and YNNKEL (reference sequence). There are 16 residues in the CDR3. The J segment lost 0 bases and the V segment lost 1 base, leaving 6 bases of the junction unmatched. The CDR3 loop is CASSQVSRTSSYEQYF. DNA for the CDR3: TGTGCCAGCAGCCAAGTGAGCAGGACTAGCTCCTACGAGCAGTACTTC.

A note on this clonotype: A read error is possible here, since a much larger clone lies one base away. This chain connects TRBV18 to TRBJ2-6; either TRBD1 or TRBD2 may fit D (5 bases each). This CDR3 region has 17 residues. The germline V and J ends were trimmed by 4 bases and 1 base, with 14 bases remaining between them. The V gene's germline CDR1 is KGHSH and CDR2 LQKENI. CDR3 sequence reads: CASSLGTHGSGANVLTF. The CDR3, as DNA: TGTGCCAGCTCACTCGGGACCCACGGGTCTGGGGCCAACGTCCTGACTTTC.

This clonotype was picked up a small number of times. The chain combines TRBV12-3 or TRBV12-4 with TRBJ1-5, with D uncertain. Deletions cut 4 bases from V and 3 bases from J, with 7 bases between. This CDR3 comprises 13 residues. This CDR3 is CASSSTLNQPQHF. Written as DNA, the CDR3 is TGTGCCAGCAGTTCGACCCTCAATCAGCCCCAGCATTTT.

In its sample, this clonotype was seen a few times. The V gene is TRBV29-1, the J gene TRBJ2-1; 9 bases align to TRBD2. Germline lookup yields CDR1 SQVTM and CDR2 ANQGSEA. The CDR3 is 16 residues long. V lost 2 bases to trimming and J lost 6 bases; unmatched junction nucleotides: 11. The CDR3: CSVEWGPRGGFNEQFF. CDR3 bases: TGCAGCGTTGAATGGGGACCGCGGGGGGGGTTCAATGAGCAGTTCTTC.

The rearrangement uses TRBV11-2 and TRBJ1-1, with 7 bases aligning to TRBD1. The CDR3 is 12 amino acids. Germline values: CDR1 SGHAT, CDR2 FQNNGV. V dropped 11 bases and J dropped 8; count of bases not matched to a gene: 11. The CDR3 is CASWGKGAEAFF. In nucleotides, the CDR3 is TGTGCCTCGTGGGGAAAGGGGGCCGAAGCTTTCTTT.

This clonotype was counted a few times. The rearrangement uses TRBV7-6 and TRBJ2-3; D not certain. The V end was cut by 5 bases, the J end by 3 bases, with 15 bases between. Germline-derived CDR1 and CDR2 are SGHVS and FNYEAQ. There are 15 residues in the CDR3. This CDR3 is CASSPPLTGTDTQYF. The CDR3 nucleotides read TGTGCCAGCAGCCCTCCCTTGACCGGGACAGATACGCAGTATTTT.

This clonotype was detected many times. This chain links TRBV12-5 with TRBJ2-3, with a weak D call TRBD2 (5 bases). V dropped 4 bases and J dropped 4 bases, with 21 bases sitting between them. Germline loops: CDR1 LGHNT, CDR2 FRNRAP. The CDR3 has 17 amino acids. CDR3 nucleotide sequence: TGTGCTAGTGGTTCCCCGGGGATTAGTGGTTTCGCAGATACGCAGTATTTT. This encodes CASGSPGISGFADTQYF.